The 27 T cell receptor beta chains below come from one sample, sequenced in a study of T cells in Graves' hyperthyroidism and ophthalmopathy. Amplified regions were TCR beta CDR3 sequences from RNA transcripts. The primer set for the first-round RT-PCR of the TCR CDR3 was HTBI. TCRdb processed the multiplex PCR reads anew with MiXCR; each CDR3 protein has one entry. The table includes roughly 380,000 distinct CDR3 sequences, over 15% detected once. Source material: blood. The receptors were gathered from a woman aged 40 to 50 with Graves' ophthalmopathy.

In this sample, this clonotype turned up many times. The chain couples TRBV20-1 to TRBJ1-5; D gene unclear. Trimming pared 3 bases from V and 2 bases from J, leaving 11 bases between. The CDR3 has 14 amino acids. The germline V gene has CDR1 DFQATT and CDR2 SNEGSKA (reference sequence). The CDR3 is CSARDQRGNQPQHF. Here the CDR3 DNA reads TGCAGTGCTAGGGACCAGCGAGGCAATCAGCCCCAGCATTTT.

This clonotype has a count of ten or more. The genes are TRBV6-2 or TRBV6-3 and TRBJ1-5; TRBD1 aligns across 7 bases. V was pared by 6 bases and J by 3 bases, with 8 bases of the junction left unmatched. Germline V gene sequence: CDR1 MNHEY, CDR2 SVGEGT. This CDR3 is built from 15 residues. For the CDR3, the DNA is TGTGCCAGCAGCACCAGGGGGATGATCAATCAGCCCCAGCATTTT. This sequence encodes CASSTRGMINQPQHF.

The chain joins TRBV12-3 or TRBV12-4 to TRBJ2-5; D gene ambiguous. CDR3 length: 13 amino acids. V was trimmed by 4 bases and J by 5 bases, leaving 11 bases between them. The CDR3: CASSSTLRETQYF. CDR3 DNA sequence: TGTGCCAGCAGTTCGACATTGCGGGAGACCCAGTACTTC.

The genes are TRBV28 and TRBJ2-7, with D possibly being TRBD1 (5 bases). There are 10 residues in the CDR3. The V and J ends lost 10 bases and 4 bases respectively, with 8 bases between them. Germline-derived CDR1 and CDR2 are MDHEN and SYDVKM. In nucleotides, the CDR3 is TGTGCCACTCAGGGTTACGAGCAGTACTTC. It encodes CATQGYEQYF.

This clonotype was observed many times. The J gene is TRBJ1-1, the V gene TRBV18; D gene ambiguous. CDR1 is KGHSH and CDR2 is LQKENI in the germline V gene. There are 14 residues in the CDR3. Trimming removed 3 bases at V and 0 bases at J, with 8 bases between. The CDR3: CASSPREVNTEAFF. CDR3 DNA sequence: TGTGCCAGCTCACCCCGGGAAGTGAACACTGAAGCTTTCTTT.

The chain recombines TRBV7-2 with TRBJ2-7; D remains unclear. This CDR3 region has 12 residues. Germline CDR1 is SGHTA and CDR2 is FQGNSA. The V gene lost 5 bases and the J gene lost 7 bases, with 12 bases spanning the gap. CDR3 residues: CASSTRPKEQYF. As DNA, the CDR3 is TGTGCCAGCAGCACCCGTCCTAAGGAGCAGTACTTC.

In this sample, this clonotype turned up many times. The chain links TRBV24-1 to TRBJ1-2; a weak D match, TRBD1 (5 bases). Trimming removed 9 bases from V and 4 bases from J, with 14 bases in between. The CDR3 is 13 amino acids. From germline, CDR1 is KGHDR and CDR2 SFDVKD. Here the CDR3 DNA reads TGTGCCACCGCCGGGACGGACTTCTATGGCTACACCTTC. It is translated as CATAGTDFYGYTF.

The chain carries TRBV6-1 and TRBJ1-2, with 9 bases matching TRBD1. The J segment lost 5 bases and the V segment lost 4 bases, leaving 8 bases of the junction unmatched. Germline loops: CDR1 MNHNS, CDR2 SASEGT. The CDR3 contains 15 residues. The CDR3 loop is CASSASGTGLYGYTF. The CDR3 bases are TGTGCCAGCAGTGCCTCCGGGACAGGGTTATATGGCTACACCTTC.

Ten or more counts support this clonotype. This chain links TRBV7-2 with TRBJ1-2, with a weak D call TRBD1 (5 bases). Germline CDR1 SGHTA, CDR2 FQGNSA. The ends were cut back, 5 bases at V and 5 bases at J, with 12 bases in the middle. CDR3 length: 13 amino acids. The CDR3 DNA sequence: TGTGCCAGCAGCGGGGGGGTAGGGTATGGCTACACCTTC. This translates into CASSGGVGYGYTF.

For this clonotype: At one boundary the junction diverges from the germline segment, which might be a read error. The rearrangement joins TRBV28 to TRBJ1-1; the D gene is possibly TRBD1 (5 bases). Germline V gene sequence: CDR1 MDHEN, CDR2 SYDVKM. The CDR3 covers 13 residues. CDR3 loop: CATSQRGVAEAFF. The DNA of the CDR3 is TGTGCCACCAGTCAGCGGGGCGTGGCTGAAGCTTTCTTT.

The table lists this clonotype with many counts. The chain recombines TRBV28 with TRBJ1-1, with D perhaps TRBD1 (6 bases). This CDR3 region has 20 residues. CDR1 MDHEN and CDR2 SYDVKM come from the germline V gene. V was clipped by 2 bases and J by 2 bases, with 27 bases between them. CDR3: CASSLRTEEVVDRTNTEAFF. The DNA of the CDR3 is TGTGCCAGCAGTTTAAGGACTGAGGAGGTCGTGGACAGAACCAACACTGAAGCTTTCTTT.

This clonotype came up a few times. A much bigger clone sits one base away, suggesting this may be a read error. The chain employs TRBV5-1 and TRBJ1-2; tentative D call: TRBD1 (5 bases). CDR3 length: 14 amino acids. CDR1 and CDR2 (germline): SGHRS, YFSETQ. This CDR3 reads CANSLKGPNYGYTF. CDR3 nucleotides: TGCGCCAACAGCTTGAAGGGGCCTAACTATGGCTACACCTTC.

This clonotype was observed many times. The J gene is TRBJ1-5, the V gene TRBV28; D unclear. V dropped 6 bases and J dropped 0 bases, with 3 bases sitting between them. Germline lookup yields CDR1 MDHEN and CDR2 SYDVKM. This CDR3 has 12 residues. In DNA, the CDR3 is TGTGCCAGCAGGGATAGCAATCAGCCCCAGCATTTT. Translation gives CASRDSNQPQHF.

This clonotype was counted ten times or more. The chain has TRBV19 and TRBJ2-2, with D perhaps TRBD2 (5 bases). CDR3 size: 17 residues. V lost 0 bases to trimming and J lost 0 bases, with 11 bases between them. The germline gives CDR1 LNHDA, CDR2 SQIVND (reference sequence). CDR3 in amino acids: CASSIDLRAANTGELFF. DNA for the CDR3: TGTGCCAGTAGTATAGATTTGCGGGCCGCGAACACCGGGGAGCTGTTTTTT.

This clonotype has a count of ten or more. This chain connects TRBV28 to TRBJ2-6; TRBD1 matches at 7 bases. V was clipped by 6 bases and J by 2 bases; unmatched bases: 7. Germline CDR1 reads MDHEN; CDR2 reads SYDVKM. CDR3 length: 16 residues. The CDR3 loop reads CASSRQGSPGANVLTF. The CDR3 DNA sequence: TGTGCCAGCAGCCGACAGGGCTCTCCTGGGGCCAACGTCCTGACTTTC.

The chain recombines TRBV12-3 or TRBV12-4 with TRBJ1-1; TRBD1 agrees at 8 bases. V dropped 3 bases and J dropped 2; count of bases not matched to a gene: 8. This CDR3 is built from 16 residues. The CDR3: CASSFSGGGRNTEAFF. CDR3 DNA sequence: TGTGCCAGCAGTTTTTCAGGGGGCGGAAGAAACACTGAAGCTTTCTTT.

Comment on this clonotype: At one end the junction does not follow the germline gene, possibly because of a read error. The chain uses TRBV6-5 and TRBJ1-2; D is uncertain. Germline CDR1 MNHEY, CDR2 SVGAGI. There are 13 residues in the CDR3. The CDR3, as DNA: TGTGCCAGCAGTTTGAGGGTGGGGAATGGCTACATCTTC. Translation gives CASSLRVGNGYIF.

This clonotype was counted ten times or more. J is TRBJ2-7 and V is TRBV6-5; 7 nucleotides align to TRBD2. Germline CDR1 reads MNHEY; CDR2 reads SVGAGI. The CDR3 runs 13 residues. The junction had 3 bases not matched to a gene; V was cut back by 4 bases and J by 3 bases. The CDR3 loop reads CASSWGLNYEQYF. Written as DNA, the CDR3 is TGTGCCAGCAGTTGGGGACTAAACTACGAGCAGTACTTC.

This clonotype occurred many times. The genes are TRBV7-2 and TRBJ1-1, with D possibly matching TRBD1 (6 bases). Germline V gene sequence: CDR1 SGHTA, CDR2 FQGNSA. V was trimmed by 2 bases and J by 10 bases, leaving 23 bases between them. The CDR3 totals 16 residues. For the CDR3, the DNA is TGTGCCAGCAGCTTATTAGGGGCGGGGGCAACCTCGGGAGCTTTCTTT. It specifies CASSLLGAGATSGAFF.

The chain employs TRBV6-1 and TRBJ2-7, with D possibly matching TRBD2 (5 bases). CDR1 MNHNS and CDR2 SASEGT come from the germline V gene. Trimming took off 7 bases at V and 4 bases at J, with 20 bases between the two ends. This CDR3 is 15 amino acids long. CDR3 residues: CASTPGEQRRYEQYF. CDR3 nucleotide sequence: TGTGCCAGCACCCCCGGCGAACAGCGGCGTTACGAGCAGTACTTC.

This clonotype was observed many times. The chain couples TRBV7-8 to TRBJ2-5, with TRBD1 as a possible D gene (8 bases). With 4 bases removed from V and 7 bases from J, the gap between germline ends came to 19 bases. Germline V gene data show CDR1 as SGHVS and CDR2 as FQNEAQ. This CDR3 has 15 residues. CDR3 sequence reads: CASSSRTGPGGTQYF. Here the CDR3 DNA reads TGTGCCAGCAGCTCCCGGACAGGGCCGGGAGGGACCCAGTACTTC.

The rearrangement joins TRBV6-4 to TRBJ1-2, with a tentative D call TRBD1 (5 bases). Germline CDR1 MRHNA, CDR2 SNTAGT. This CDR3 has 13 amino acids. Trimming removed 6 bases at V and 4 bases at J, with 12 bases between. DNA for the CDR3: TGTGCCAGCAGACGGACAAAGGGCTATGGCTACACCTTC. This gives the protein CASRRTKGYGYTF.

There are many counts of this clonotype. V is TRBV28 and J is TRBJ1-2; no clear D gene. Germline assignment: CDR1 MDHEN and CDR2 SYDVKM. Trimming pared 2 bases from V and 4 bases from J, leaving 11 bases between. This CDR3 has 14 residues. In DNA, the CDR3 is TGTGCCAGCAGTTTACTTGGAGGCGTCTATGGCTACACCTTC. Amino acids: CASSLLGGVYGYTF.

This clonotype occurred many times. The V call is TRBV24-1, the J call TRBJ2-3; TRBD2 agrees at 10 bases. Germline V lookup: CDR1 KGHDR, CDR2 SFDVKD. This CDR3 has 16 residues. With V trimmed by 3 bases and J by 3 bases, 5 bases remained unmatched. CDR3 nucleotide sequence: TGTGCCACCAGTGATCCTAGCGGGAGTGGGACAGATACGCAGTATTTT. The encoded protein is CATSDPSGSGTDTQYF.

This clonotype appeared many times. In DNA, the CDR3 is TGTGCCAGCAGTTACCTGGGAAGTACTAACTATGGCTACACCTTC. Residues: CASSYLGSTNYGYTF. V is TRBV6-2 or TRBV6-3 and J is TRBJ1-2; D is uncertain. The CDR3 is made up of 15 amino acids. The germline gives CDR1 MNHEY, CDR2 SVGEGT. Trimming removed 2 bases at V and 0 bases at J, with 10 bases between.

This clonotype was seen repeatedly, ten times or more. The chain has TRBV7-8 and TRBJ1-5, with D unclear. V lost 5 bases, J lost 3 bases, and 8 bases lay in between. The CDR3 consists of 13 residues. Germline V lookup: CDR1 SGHVS, CDR2 FQNEAQ. CDR3 sequence reads: CASSLSPNQPQHF. Here the CDR3 DNA reads TGTGCCAGCAGCCTGAGCCCCAATCAGCCCCAGCATTTT.

At least ten counts were recorded for this clonotype. The chain is built from TRBV2 and TRBJ1-2; 10 bases map to TRBD1. The germline gives CDR1 SNHLY, CDR2 FYNNEI. The CDR3 covers 13 residues. The V segment lost 7 bases and the J segment 6 bases; nucleotides outside the gene matches: 5. In DNA, the CDR3 is TGTGCCAGCAATGACAGGGGGCGGGATGGCTACACCTTC. It yields the protein CASNDRGRDGYTF.